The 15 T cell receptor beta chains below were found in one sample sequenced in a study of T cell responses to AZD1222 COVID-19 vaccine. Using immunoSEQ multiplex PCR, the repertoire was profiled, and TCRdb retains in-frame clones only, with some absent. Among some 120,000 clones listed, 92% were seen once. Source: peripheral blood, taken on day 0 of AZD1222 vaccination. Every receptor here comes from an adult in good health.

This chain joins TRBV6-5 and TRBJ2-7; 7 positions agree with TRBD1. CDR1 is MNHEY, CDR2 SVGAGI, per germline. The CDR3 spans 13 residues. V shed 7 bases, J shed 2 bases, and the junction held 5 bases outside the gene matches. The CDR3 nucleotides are TGTGCCAGCACAGAGGGGGCGACCTACGAGCAGTACTTC. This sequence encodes CASTEGATYEQYF.

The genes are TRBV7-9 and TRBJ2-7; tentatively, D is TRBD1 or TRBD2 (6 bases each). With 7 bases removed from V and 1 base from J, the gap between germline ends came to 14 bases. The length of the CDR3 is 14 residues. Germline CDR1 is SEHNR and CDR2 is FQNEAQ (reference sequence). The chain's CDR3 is CASNKGGLSYEQYF. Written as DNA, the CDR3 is TGTGCCAGCAACAAAGGGGGACTTTCCTACGAGCAGTACTTC.

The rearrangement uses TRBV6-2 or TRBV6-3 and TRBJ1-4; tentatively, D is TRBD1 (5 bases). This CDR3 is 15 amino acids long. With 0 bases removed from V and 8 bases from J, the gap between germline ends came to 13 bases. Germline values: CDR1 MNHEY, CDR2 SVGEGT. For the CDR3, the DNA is TGTGCCAGCAGTTACTCGAGTCAGGGTCACGAAAAACTGTTTTTT. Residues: CASSYSSQGHEKLFF.

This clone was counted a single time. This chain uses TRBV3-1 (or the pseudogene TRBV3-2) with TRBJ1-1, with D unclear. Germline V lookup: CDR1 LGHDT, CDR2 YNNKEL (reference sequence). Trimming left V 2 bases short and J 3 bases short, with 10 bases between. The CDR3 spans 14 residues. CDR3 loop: CASSQSDTHTEAFF. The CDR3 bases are TGTGCCAGCAGCCAAAGCGACACACACACTGAAGCTTTCTTT.

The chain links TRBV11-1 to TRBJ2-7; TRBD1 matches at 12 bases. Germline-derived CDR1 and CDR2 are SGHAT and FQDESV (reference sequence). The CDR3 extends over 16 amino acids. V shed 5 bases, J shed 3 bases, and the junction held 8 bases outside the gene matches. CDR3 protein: CASSANRDRGLYEQYF. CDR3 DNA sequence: TGTGCCAGCAGCGCTAACCGGGACAGGGGGCTCTACGAGCAGTACTTC.

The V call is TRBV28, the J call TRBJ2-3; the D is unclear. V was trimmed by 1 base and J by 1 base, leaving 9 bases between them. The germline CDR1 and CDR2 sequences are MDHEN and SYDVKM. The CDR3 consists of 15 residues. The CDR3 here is CASSLFSRGTDTQYF. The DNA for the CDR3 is TGTGCCAGCAGTTTATTTAGCCGAGGCACAGATACGCAGTATTTT.

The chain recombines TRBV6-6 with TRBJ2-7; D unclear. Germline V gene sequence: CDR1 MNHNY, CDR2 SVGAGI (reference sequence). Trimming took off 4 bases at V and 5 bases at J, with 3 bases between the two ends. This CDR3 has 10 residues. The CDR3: CASSLDEQYF. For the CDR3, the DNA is TGTGCCAGCAGTTTAGACGAGCAGTACTTC.

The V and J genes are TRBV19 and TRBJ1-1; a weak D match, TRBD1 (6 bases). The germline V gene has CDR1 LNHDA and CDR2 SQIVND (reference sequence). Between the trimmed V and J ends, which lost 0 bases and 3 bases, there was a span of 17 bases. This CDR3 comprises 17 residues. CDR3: CASSIDLLGARDTEAFF. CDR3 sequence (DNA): TGTGCCAGTAGTATAGATCTATTGGGGGCGCGGGACACTGAAGCTTTCTTT.

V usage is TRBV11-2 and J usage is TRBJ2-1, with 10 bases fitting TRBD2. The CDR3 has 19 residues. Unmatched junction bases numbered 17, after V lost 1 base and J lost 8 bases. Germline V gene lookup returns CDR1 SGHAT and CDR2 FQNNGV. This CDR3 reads CASSLGPAGGPGPVDEQFF. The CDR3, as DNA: TGTGCCAGCAGCTTAGGGCCAGCGGGAGGGCCAGGACCAGTGGATGAGCAGTTCTTC.

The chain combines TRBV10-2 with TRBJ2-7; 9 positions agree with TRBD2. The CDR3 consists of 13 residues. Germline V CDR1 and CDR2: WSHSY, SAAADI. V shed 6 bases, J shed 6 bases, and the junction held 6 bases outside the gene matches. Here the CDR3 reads CASSPGLATEQYF. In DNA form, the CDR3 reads TGCGCCAGCAGCCCGGGACTAGCTACCGAGCAGTACTTC.

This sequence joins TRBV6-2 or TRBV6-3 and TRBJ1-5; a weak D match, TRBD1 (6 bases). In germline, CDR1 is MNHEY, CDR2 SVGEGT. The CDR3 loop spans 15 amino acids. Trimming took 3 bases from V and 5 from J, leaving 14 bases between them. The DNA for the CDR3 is TGTGCCAGCAGTTATCCTTCACAGGGATATCAGCCCCAGCATTTT. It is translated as CASSYPSQGYQPQHF.

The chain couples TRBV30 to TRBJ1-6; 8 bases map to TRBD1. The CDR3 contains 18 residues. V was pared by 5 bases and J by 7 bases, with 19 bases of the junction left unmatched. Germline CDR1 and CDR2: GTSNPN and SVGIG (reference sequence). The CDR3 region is CAWHSRTGSRGGNSPLHF. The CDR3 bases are TGTGCCTGGCATTCAAGGACAGGGAGTCGGGGGGGAAATTCACCCCTCCACTTT.

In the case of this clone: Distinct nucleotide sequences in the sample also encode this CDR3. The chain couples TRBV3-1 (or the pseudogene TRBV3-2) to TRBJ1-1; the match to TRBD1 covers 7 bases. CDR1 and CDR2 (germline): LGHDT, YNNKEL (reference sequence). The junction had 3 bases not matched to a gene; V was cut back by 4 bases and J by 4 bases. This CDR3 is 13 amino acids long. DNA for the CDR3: TGTGCCAGCAGCCGACAGGGCGGCACTGAAGCTTTCTTT. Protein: CASSRQGGTEAFF.

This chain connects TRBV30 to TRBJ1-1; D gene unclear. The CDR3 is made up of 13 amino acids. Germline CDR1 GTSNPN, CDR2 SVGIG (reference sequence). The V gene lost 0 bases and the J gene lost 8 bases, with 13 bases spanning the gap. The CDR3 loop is CAWSVDVLREAFF. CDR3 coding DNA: TGTGCCTGGAGTGTAGATGTTCTACGAGAAGCTTTCTTT. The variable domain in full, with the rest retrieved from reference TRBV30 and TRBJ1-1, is SQTIHQWPATLVQPVGSPLSLECTVEGTSNPNLYWYRQAAGRGLQLLFYSVGIGQISSEVPQNLSASRPQDRQFILSSKKLLLSDSGFYLCAWSVDVLREAFFGQGTRLTVV.

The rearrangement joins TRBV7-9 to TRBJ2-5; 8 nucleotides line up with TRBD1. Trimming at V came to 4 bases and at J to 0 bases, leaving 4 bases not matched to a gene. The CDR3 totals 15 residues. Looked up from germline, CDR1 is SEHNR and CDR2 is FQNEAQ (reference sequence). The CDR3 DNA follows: TGTGCCAGCAGCTCCGGGACAGGCGACCAAGAGACCCAGTACTTC. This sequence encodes CASSSGTGDQETQYF.